The 4 T cell receptor beta chains in this list originate from one sample, sequenced in a study of CD8+ T cells in alopecia areata. Treatment meaning: oral pan-JAK inhibitor, 5-10 mg twice daily. Sequencing templates came from extracted RNA that was reverse transcribed into cDNA. The assay was immunoSEQ multiplex PCR, and TCRdb's table has in-frame clones only and misses some. The top ten hold approximately 2.9% of the sample, which has fewer than 250,000 clones, 40% to 45% seen once. The specimen was CD4+ T cells sorted from blood, collected at approximately week 37, from a patient treated with tofacitinib. Receptors were obtained from a human donor with alopecia areata.

This clone has a single count. The chain carries TRBV15 and TRBJ2-3; a possible D gene is TRBD1 (6 bases). Trimming shortened V by 4 bases and J by 3 bases, and 11 bases separated the two germline ends. This CDR3 comprises 14 residues. Germline CDR1 reads LNHNV; CDR2 reads YYDKDF (reference sequence). CDR3 coding DNA: TGTGCCACCAGCACCCTCAGGGGTACAGATACGCAGTATTTT. Translated: CATSTLRGTDTQYF.

This clone was picked up a small number of times. The gene calls are TRBV29-1 and TRBJ2-1; D uncertain. Deletions cut 4 bases from V and 4 bases from J, with 8 bases between. The CDR3 spans 12 residues. Looked up from germline, CDR1 is SQVTM and CDR2 is ANQGSEA. The CDR3: CSVVELYNEQFF. The CDR3 nucleotides read TGCAGCGTTGTGGAACTTTACAATGAGCAGTTCTTC.

In the case of this clone: Mismatch with germline at one junction end may stem from a read error. The chain employs TRBV7-7 and TRBJ2-5; D is unclear. There are 13 residues in the CDR3. The germline V gene has CDR1 SSHAT and CDR2 FNYEAQ (reference sequence). The CDR3 DNA reads TGTGCTAGCAGCTTCGCCAGGCAAGAGACCCAGTACTTC. Amino acids: CASSFARQETQYF.

V and J are TRBV29-1 and TRBJ2-3, with 10 bases lining up with TRBD2. The CDR3 extends over 16 amino acids. Germline CDR1 is SQVTM and CDR2 is ANQGSEA. The ends lost 4 bases at V and 5 bases at J; junction bases unmatched: 12. CDR3 residues: CSVVGLAGGHGDTQYF. DNA for the CDR3: TGCAGCGTTGTAGGGTTAGCGGGAGGCCACGGAGATACGCAGTATTTT.